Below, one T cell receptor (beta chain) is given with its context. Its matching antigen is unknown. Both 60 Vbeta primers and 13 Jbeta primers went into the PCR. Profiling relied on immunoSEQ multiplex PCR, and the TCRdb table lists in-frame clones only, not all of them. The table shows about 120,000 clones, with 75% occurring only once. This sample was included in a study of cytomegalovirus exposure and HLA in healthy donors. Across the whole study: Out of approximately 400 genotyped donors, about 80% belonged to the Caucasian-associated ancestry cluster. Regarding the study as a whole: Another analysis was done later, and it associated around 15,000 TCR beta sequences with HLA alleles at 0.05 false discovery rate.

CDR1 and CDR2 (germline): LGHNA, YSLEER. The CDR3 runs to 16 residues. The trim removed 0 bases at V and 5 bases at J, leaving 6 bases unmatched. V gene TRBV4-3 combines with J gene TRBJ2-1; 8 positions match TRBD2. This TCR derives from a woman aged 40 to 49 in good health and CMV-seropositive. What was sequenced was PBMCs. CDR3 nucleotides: TGCGCCAGCAGCCAAGAACCGGGACTAGAGAACAATGAGCAGTTCTTC. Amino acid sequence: CASSQEPGLENNEQFF.